The clone carrying this TCR beta chain was seen only once. Trimming removed 1 base at V and 3 bases at J, with 8 bases between. CDR1 SGHKS and CDR2 YYEKEE come from the germline V gene (reference sequence). The CDR3 has 14 residues. This study enrolled people aged 18 to 89 from 24 US geographic areas. Clinical history as reported by participants underpinned cohort assignment. The data were produced by immunoSEQ multiplex PCR, yet TCRdb's version contains in-frame clones alone and is incomplete. The sample lists 300,000 to 400,000 clones, 70% to 90% seen once, with 4% to 5% in the top ten. This entry belongs to a study of blood T cell repertoires in COVID-19. About the research overall: Samples of COVID-19 (acute and convalescent) were obtained from the United States, Italy and Spain. PBMCs, B-cell-depleted T cells, or T cells provided the cDNA or gDNA that made up the material.

This receptor was taken from a woman in her thirties or forties with acute COVID-19. The sample was PBMCs or T cells enriched from blood (not recorded which). The chain recombines TRBV5-5 with TRBJ1-5; D call uncertain. CDR3 coding DNA: TGTGCCAGCAGCTTGCAACAGCTCAATCAGCCCCAGCATTTT. Amino acid sequence: CASSLQQLNQPQHF.